The rows below give T cell receptor beta chains drawn from one sample of a study of cytomegalovirus exposure and HLA in healthy donors. Generated by immunoSEQ multiplex PCR, the TCRdb table keeps only in-frame clones and is missing some. The table lists fewer than 85,000 clones, about two thirds of them singletons, with 9% to 13% in the top ten. Sequenced: PBMCs. These receptors were taken from a woman aged 35 to 49 in good health and CMV-seropositive. Both conserved end residues are trimmed from each CDR3.

cdr3_length v_call cdr3_aa
15 TRBV5-1 ASSVGLPGQGSYEQY
12 TRBV7-9 ASNRGTGFNEQY
12 TRBV7-6 ASSLDRSGNTIY
11 TRBV30 AWREAAGNTIY
11 TRBV10-2 ASRVGALETQY
13 TRBV6-1 ASSYEGTEISPLH
12 TRBV7-9 ASSLNMPGDTQY
12 TRBV5-5 ASRTAGYYNEQF
12 TRBV9 ASSAEGANYGYT
11 TRBV6-4 ASSDGTINEQF
13 TRBV16 ASSPVGEGENGYT
15 TRBV5-6 ASSLNPTGAANYGYT
12 TRBV10-2 ASSESGGRYEQY
12 TRBV5-1 ASSRGTGTTEAF
12 TRBV19 ASSIAGGNTEAF
13 TRBV5-6 ASSLTGGGSDGYT
13 TRBV6-1 ASSVVSGGPDEQF
11 TRBV5-6 ASSLLSGNTIY
16 TRBV5-4 ASSLGLAGGQVTDTQY
13 TRBV6-5 ASSTLAGATNEQF
11 TRBV10-3 AISQGGNEKLF
13 TRBV5-4 ASSSRTSGGETQY
16 TRBV5-1 ASSLKRGGFAGANVLT
12 TRBV5-6 ASSVTKAVSGYT
15 TRBV7-9 ASSQGLAGVLSDTQY
12 TRBV18 ASSPSRGGDGYT
14 TRBV19 ASRSGTPDSGNTIY
10 TRBV5-6 ASSLDELEAF
15 TRBV30 AWLRSPRTGGAVGYT
12 TRBV27 ASSVRVSSYEQY
11 TRBV10-3 AIGTGGADTQY
10 TRBV10-3 AIAGDSYEQY
12 TRBV18 ASSPGTVDQPQH
15 TRBV5-4 ASSFPRDYKWGNEQF
13 TRBV5-6 ASSPSGTGEYGYT
16 TRBV9 ASSPRTGEPRGSTEAF
12 TRBV5-1 ASSRDSNTGELF
11 TRBV2 ASTSRGTGELF
13 TRBV19 ASSMKRGTTGELF
11 TRBV5-3 ARSLASGVEQY
16 TRBV10-3 AISDSTRGGTSGNTIY
9 TRBV29-1 SGLQGDTQY
12 TRBV6-5 ASGGELGTDTQY
15 TRBV15 ATSFPGLAGGTDTQY
11 TRBV27 ASSLFAYNEQF
12 TRBV5-1 ASSAGKGYNEQF
14 TRBV5-1 ASSRTSGGIYNEQF
13 TRBV15 ATSRDSGGVPEAF
16 TRBV7-8 ASSLVRGRAAGANVLT
12 TRBV5-1 ASSLSDSNTEAF
12 TRBV5-1 ASSPTGGSGELF
12 TRBV11-2 ASSRDRGTGELF